This T cell receptor (beta chain) was sequenced during a study of T cells expressing NK-cell markers. Study information: The study sequenced eight donors, seven HCMV-seropositive and one seronegative. General study results and limits: The contribution of dominant NKG2C+ clonotypes to CD8+ T cells in about six donors was about 1.0-7.5%.

A note on this clonotype: The antigen remains undetermined.

TCRdb reprocessed the 5' RACE reads; each CDR3 protein has one entry and no DNA is given. This sample's table reports 440,000 or so distinct CDR3 sequences. CDR3 length: 15 amino acids. CDR1 is MNHNS and CDR2 is SASEGT in the germline V gene. This TCR came from a woman aged 18 to 75 in good health. The sample comprised blood T cells: a sorted CD56 or NKG2C T cell subset, CD4+ or CD8+ T cells, or bulk PBMC T cells (not recorded which). The genes are TRBV6-1 and TRBJ1-1; the D call of TRBD1 rests on TCRdb alone, since no DNA is present to check it. The CDR3 spells CASSQTDRALAEAFF.